A single sample gave rise to the 23 T cell receptor beta chains below, sequenced in a study of blood T cell repertoires in COVID-19. This table comes from immunoSEQ multiplex PCR, and its TCRdb copy is limited to in-frame clones, with some not included. The sample lists some 280,000 clones, roughly 89% occurring once. The sequenced material came from peripheral blood. These receptors originate from a woman aged 40 to 55 who had recovered from COVID-19.

The chain joins TRBV5-1 to TRBJ2-7; 9 nucleotides match TRBD2. This CDR3 comprises 14 residues. Germline V gives CDR1 SGHRS, CDR2 YFSETQ. The V segment lost 0 bases and the J segment 6 bases; nucleotides outside the gene matches: 4. CDR3 protein: CASSLASGIREQYF. The CDR3 nucleotides read TGCGCCAGCAGCTTGGCTAGCGGGATTCGCGAGCAGTACTTC.

The V call is TRBV6-1, the J call TRBJ1-6; the D gene is possibly TRBD1 (5 bases). The CDR3 runs to 21 residues. Germline-derived CDR1 and CDR2 are MNHNS and SASEGT. Trimming removed 1 base at V and 0 bases at J, with 22 bases between. The CDR3 spells CASSEGGGDWTASSYNSPLHF. DNA of the CDR3: TGTGCCAGCAGTGAAGGCGGGGGGGACTGGACTGCGAGCTCCTATAATTCACCCCTCCACTTT.

The V and J genes are TRBV29-1 and TRBJ2-1, with D tentatively TRBD2 (6 bases). Trimming stripped 7 bases from V and 1 base from J, with 11 bases between. Per germline, CDR1 SQVTM and CDR2 ANQGSEA. The CDR3 covers 13 residues. The CDR3 sequence is CSARDFSYNEQFF. The DNA of the CDR3 is TGCAGCGCACGGGACTTTTCCTACAATGAGCAGTTCTTC.

This clone was recorded a few times. The chain uses TRBV12-3 or TRBV12-4 and TRBJ1-6; maybe TRBD1 (5 bases). This CDR3 has 12 residues. Trimming took off 7 bases at V and 12 bases at J, with 13 bases between the two ends. For the CDR3, the DNA is TGTGCCAGCACGGACAATTATAAACCCCTCCACTTT. It is translated as CASTDNYKPLHF.

V gene TRBV7-9 combines with J gene TRBJ1-6; 9 bases match TRBD1. Trimming took 5 bases from V and 9 from J; bases not matched to a gene: 8. The germline CDR1 and CDR2 sequences are SEHNR and FQNEAQ (reference sequence). CDR3 length equals 15 residues. The CDR3 is CASSRGTGLRSPLHF. The CDR3 DNA sequence: TGTGCCAGCAGCAGAGGGACAGGGCTTCGTTCACCCCTCCACTTT.

This chain links TRBV27 with TRBJ2-1; TRBD2 matches at 7 bases. This CDR3 is built from 16 residues. Germline V gives CDR1 MNHEY, CDR2 SMNVEV (reference sequence). The V segment lost 2 bases and the J segment 2 bases; nucleotides outside the gene matches: 6. The CDR3 DNA reads as TGTGCCAGCAGTTTACTGAGCGGGATAGCCTACAATGAGCAGTTCTTC. This sequence encodes CASSLLSGIAYNEQFF.

This clone was seen only a few times. The rearrangement links TRBV24-1 to TRBJ1-1; 10 bases map to TRBD1. The germline CDR1 and CDR2 sequences are KGHDR and SFDVKD. This CDR3 has 17 residues. The J segment lost 3 bases and the V segment lost 3 bases, leaving 9 bases of the junction unmatched. The CDR3 protein is CATSDLRDRGADTEAFF. As DNA, the CDR3 is TGTGCCACCAGTGATCTCCGGGACAGGGGTGCGGACACTGAAGCTTTCTTT.

CDR3: CAISEGQLYEQYF. CDR3 nucleotides: TGTGCCATCAGTGAGGGACAGCTCTACGAGCAGTACTTC. V usage is TRBV10-3 and J usage is TRBJ2-7; the D gene is possibly TRBD1 (6 bases). CDR1 is ENHRY and CDR2 is SYGVKD in the germline V gene. V gave up 2 bases and J gave up 3 bases, with 8 bases separating them. The CDR3 is 13 residues long.

This chain links TRBV30 with TRBJ1-2, with 7 bases fitting TRBD1. J gave up 2 bases and V 0 bases, and 3 bases lay outside the gene matches. The length of the CDR3 is 14 residues. Germline CDR1 is GTSNPN and CDR2 is SVGIG (reference sequence). Here the CDR3 DNA reads TGTGCCTGGAGTGTACCGGACAGGAACTATGGCTACACCTTC. It specifies CAWSVPDRNYGYTF.

The chain uses TRBV30 and TRBJ2-6; TRBD2 agrees at 7 bases. This CDR3 is 17 amino acids long. J was trimmed by 1 base and V by 0 bases; bases with no gene match: 6. Germline V gene lookup returns CDR1 GTSNPN and CDR2 SVGIG (reference sequence). CDR3 sequence: CAWSVWSGGSGANVLTF. DNA for the CDR3: TGTGCCTGGAGTGTATGGTCGGGGGGATCTGGGGCCAACGTCCTGACTTTC.

V is TRBV7-9 and J is TRBJ1-1, with D unclear. Germline CDR1 reads SEHNR; CDR2 reads FQNEAQ (reference sequence). This CDR3 is built from 14 residues. V was pared by 5 bases and J by 10 bases, with 20 bases between. The CDR3 coding sequence is TGTGCCAGCAGCCATGAGGTGGTTGGTGTCGGAGCTTTCTTT. Protein sequence: CASSHEVVGVGAFF.

V and J are TRBV27 and TRBJ2-7, with a weak D call TRBD1 (6 bases). This CDR3 spans 17 amino acids. Between the trimmed V and J ends, which lost 2 bases and 1 base, there was a span of 18 bases. Germline V CDR1 and CDR2: MNHEY, SMNVEV (reference sequence). CDR3 region: CASSLKGPGGSSYEQYF. The CDR3 DNA sequence: TGTGCCAGCAGTTTAAAAGGCCCTGGGGGCAGTTCCTACGAGCAGTACTTC.

In this sample, this clone turned up once. J is TRBJ2-7 and V is TRBV7-8; 10 bases match TRBD2. The V and J ends lost 2 bases and 6 bases, in that order; junction bases with no gene match: 7. The CDR3 runs 15 residues. Germline CDR1 and CDR2: SGHVS and FQNEAQ. The CDR3 region is CASSLMLAGEGEQYF. In nucleotides, the CDR3 is TGTGCCAGCAGCTTAATGCTAGCGGGAGAAGGCGAGCAGTACTTC. Together with reference TRBV7-8 and TRBJ2-7, the CDR3 gives the full variable domain: GAGVSQSPRYKVAKRGQDVALRCDPISGHVSLFWYQQALGQGPEFLTYFQNEAQLDKSGLPSDRFFAERPEGSVSTLKIQRTQQEDSAVYLCASSLMLAGEGEQYFGPGTRLTVT.

Comments on this clone: At one end the junction does not follow the germline gene, possibly because of a read error. The chain has TRBV2 and TRBJ1-5; 7 bases align to TRBD1. The CDR3 extends over 11 amino acids. The germline gives CDR1 SNHLY, CDR2 FYNNEI. DNA for the CDR3: TGTGCCAGCAGTGAACCCGGGACAGTGGATTTT. Protein: CASSEPGTVDF.

The chain uses TRBV6-1 and TRBJ2-1; TRBD2 matches 7 bases. The CDR3 sequence is 15 residues long. V shed 2 bases, J shed 9 bases, and the junction held 10 bases outside the gene matches. CDR1 and CDR2 (germline): MNHNS, SASEGT. The CDR3 spells CASSELAGVGSEQFF. CDR3 bases: TGTGCCAGCAGTGAATTGGCGGGAGTCGGGAGTGAGCAGTTCTTC.

The V gene is TRBV7-9, the J gene TRBJ1-1, with a possible D match to TRBD1 (6 bases). The CDR3 contains 15 residues. Trimming removed 5 bases from V and 0 bases from J, with 13 bases in between. Germline values: CDR1 SEHNR, CDR2 FQNEAQ (reference sequence). The CDR3 is CASSPPGVLNTEAFF. CDR3 in DNA: TGTGCCAGCAGCCCCCCAGGGGTATTGAACACTGAAGCTTTCTTT.

The rearrangement uses TRBV19 and TRBJ2-4, with a weak D call TRBD1 (6 bases). This CDR3 is built from 14 residues. Germline V gene lookup returns CDR1 LNHDA and CDR2 SQIVND (reference sequence). V lost 6 bases, J lost 9 bases, and 18 bases lay in between. The CDR3 reads CASRTGQPKGIQYF. As DNA, the CDR3 is TGTGCCAGTAGAACGGGACAACCGAAGGGCATTCAGTACTTC.

The genes are TRBV10-3 and TRBJ2-1; TRBD2 agrees at 12 bases. Per the germline V gene, CDR1 is ENHRY and CDR2 is SYGVKD. Germline trimming cut 0 bases from V and 9 bases from J; bases unmatched to any gene: 6. CDR3 length: 16 amino acids. The DNA of the CDR3 is TGTGCCATCAGTGAGTCCGGAGGACTAGCGGGATTTGAGCAGTTCTTC. Translating gives CAISESGGLAGFEQFF.

The V and J genes are TRBV7-9 and TRBJ2-3; 8 nucleotides line up with TRBD2. Germline loops: CDR1 SEHNR, CDR2 FQNEAQ (reference sequence). V was clipped by 3 bases and J by 6 bases; unmatched bases: 5. The CDR3 loop spans 14 amino acids. The CDR3 region is CASSFTSGGDTQYF. The CDR3 DNA follows: TGTGCCAGCAGCTTTACTAGCGGCGGGGATACGCAGTATTTT.

The gene calls are TRBV4-1 and TRBJ2-7, with a possible D match to TRBD2 (6 bases). Germline CDR1 reads MGHRA; CDR2 reads YSYEKL. This CDR3 has 14 amino acids. V lost 0 bases to trimming and J lost 2 bases, with 8 bases between them. CDR3 bases: TGCGCCAGCAGCCAAGAGGGGGGACCCTACGAGCAGTACTTC. This translates into CASSQEGGPYEQYF.

V and J are TRBV29-1 and TRBJ2-1, with D maybe TRBD2 (6 bases). This CDR3 is 13 amino acids long. V lost 4 bases, J lost 9 bases, and 16 bases lay in between. Germline CDR1 is SQVTM and CDR2 is ANQGSEA. This CDR3 is CSVVRLEKGEQFF. CDR3 nucleotide sequence: TGCAGCGTTGTCCGACTAGAAAAGGGTGAGCAGTTCTTC.

The gene calls are TRBV28 and TRBJ1-2; 10 nucleotides agree with TRBD1. This CDR3 is built from 15 residues. J lost 1 base, V lost 7 bases, and 6 bases had no gene match. CDR1 and CDR2 from the germline V gene are MDHEN and SYDVKM. Here the CDR3 DNA reads TGTGCCAGCAACCCGGGACAGGGGAATAACTATGGCTACACCTTC. This encodes CASNPGQGNNYGYTF.

This clone was detected only once. The chain recombines TRBV6-5 with TRBJ2-7; 12 bases line up with TRBD2. This CDR3 is built from 14 residues. Germline V CDR1 and CDR2: MNHEY, SVGAGI. J was trimmed by 4 bases and V by 6 bases; bases with no gene match: 4. The CDR3 region has the DNA TGTGCCAGCAGCCAGACTAGCGGGAGATACGAGCAGTACTTC. Residues: CASSQTSGRYEQYF.